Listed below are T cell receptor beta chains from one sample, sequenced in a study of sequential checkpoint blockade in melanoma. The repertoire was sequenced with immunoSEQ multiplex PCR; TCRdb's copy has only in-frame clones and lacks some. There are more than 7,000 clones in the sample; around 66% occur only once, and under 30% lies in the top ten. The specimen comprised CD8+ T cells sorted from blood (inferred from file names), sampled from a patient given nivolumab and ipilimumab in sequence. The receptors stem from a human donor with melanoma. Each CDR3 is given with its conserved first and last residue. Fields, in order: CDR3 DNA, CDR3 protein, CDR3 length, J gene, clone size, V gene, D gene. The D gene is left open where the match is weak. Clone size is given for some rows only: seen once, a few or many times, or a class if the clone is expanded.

TGTGCCAGCAGCTTAGCGGGGGGAGGCGAGACCCAGTACTTC,CASSLAGGGETQYF,14,TRBJ2-5,few,TRBV7-2,-
TGTGCCAGCAGTCCTAGCGGAAGAAATGAGCAGTTCTTC,CASSPSGRNEQFF,13,TRBJ2-1,-,TRBV27,TRBD2
TGTGCCAGCAGCTCCGAACCCGGAGATACGCAGTATTTT,CASSSEPGDTQYF,13,TRBJ2-3,-,TRBV5-4,-
TGTGCCAGTAGTAAGGGACAGCTGTATAATTCACCCCTCCACTTT,CASSKGQLYNSPLHF,15,TRBJ1-6,few,TRBV19,TRBD1
TGTGCCAGCAGTTACCTCCGGGACGAGCAGTACTTC,CASSYLRDEQYF,12,TRBJ2-7,-,TRBV6-6,-
TGTGCCAACAAGGGACTAGCGGCTCAAGAGACCCAGTACTTC,CANKGLAAQETQYF,14,TRBJ2-5,-,TRBV2,TRBD2
TGTGCCAGCAGCCCCCCGGAGGCCTACGAGCAGTACTTC,CASSPPEAYEQYF,13,TRBJ2-7,-,TRBV7-6,-
TGCGCCAGCAGTCACGGGACAGTCACTGAAGCTTTCTTT,CASSHGTVTEAFF,13,TRBJ1-1,-,TRBV4-1,TRBD1
TGTGCCAGCAGCGTAGAAGGGGGATGGAGCTCCTATAATTCACCCCTCCACTTT,CASSVEGGWSSYNSPLHF,18,TRBJ1-6,-,TRBV9,-
TGTGCCAGCAGCTCAGAGGGGGAGGGGCCGAGCGGCTACACCTTC,CASSSEGEGPSGYTF,15,TRBJ1-2,-,TRBV5-6,-
TGTGCCAGCAGCGTATTAGCGGGGGGAACAGCAGATACGCAGTATTTT,CASSVLAGGTADTQYF,16,TRBJ2-3,-,TRBV9,TRBD2
TGTGCCAGCAGTCAGGGGGCGTTGAACGAGCAGTACTTC,CASSQGALNEQYF,13,TRBJ2-7,few,TRBV7-7,TRBD1
TGTGCCAGCAGCAAAGTTCCGGGAAATAGGAACACAGATACGCAGTATTTT,CASSKVPGNRNTDTQYF,17,TRBJ2-3,few,TRBV21-1,-
TGTGCCAGTAGTATAGACCTAGCGGACCTATACAATGAGCAGTTCTTC,CASSIDLADLYNEQFF,16,TRBJ2-1,-,TRBV19,TRBD2
TGTGCCAGCAGTGACATTATAGCGGGGGGGGGCACAGATACGCAGTATTTT,CASSDIIAGGGTDTQYF,17,TRBJ2-3,-,TRBV6-1,TRBD2
TGCGCCAGCAGCCAAGAATCTAGCGGGAACTACGAGCAGTACTTC,CASSQESSGNYEQYF,15,TRBJ2-7,-,TRBV4-3,TRBD2
TGTGCCAGCAGCTCACCCGAGACAGGGTTTGATACGCAGTATTTT,CASSSPETGFDTQYF,15,TRBJ2-3,-,TRBV7-2,TRBD1
TGTGCCAGCGGCAAGGGGTTAGAGACGCTTTACGAGCAGTACTTC,CASGKGLETLYEQYF,15,TRBJ2-7,-,TRBV6-5,-
TGTGCCATCAGTGGGACAGGAGGAATGTCTGAAGCTTTCTTT,CAISGTGGMSEAFF,14,TRBJ1-1,-,TRBV10-3,TRBD1
TGTGCCAGCAGCGTAGGCAGGGCGACCTACGAGCAGTACTTC,CASSVGRATYEQYF,14,TRBJ2-7,-,TRBV9,-
TGTGCCAGCAGTTCGGGACAGACCGTTGAGCCCCAGCATTTT,CASSSGQTVEPQHF,14,TRBJ1-5,few,TRBV6-1,TRBD1
TGTGCCAGCAGACCGGGACTAGAGTACAATGAGCAGTTCTTC,CASRPGLEYNEQFF,14,TRBJ2-1,few,TRBV28,TRBD2
TGTGCCAGCAGTGAACAGAAAGGGAGCTCCTACGAGCAGTACTTC,CASSEQKGSSYEQYF,15,TRBJ2-7,medium-sized,TRBV6-1,-
TGTGCCAGCAGTTACTCGGAGGGCACTGGGGCCAACGTCCTGACTTTC,CASSYSEGTGANVLTF,16,TRBJ2-6,-,TRBV6-5,-
TGTGCCAGCAGTTCCCACGACAGCTTAAACACTGAAGCTTTCTTT,CASSSHDSLNTEAFF,15,TRBJ1-1,-,TRBV28,-
TGTGCCAGCAGCCCCCGACTAGACGAGACCCAGTACTTC,CASSPRLDETQYF,13,TRBJ2-5,-,TRBV9,-
TGTGCCAGTAGTATCTGGCAGGGCAATCAGCCCCAGCATTTT,CASSIWQGNQPQHF,14,TRBJ1-5,medium-sized,TRBV19,-
TGTGCCAGCAGAAATAGACTAGCGGGACTCCAAGAGACCCAGTACTTC,CASRNRLAGLQETQYF,16,TRBJ2-5,once,TRBV27,TRBD2
TGTGCCAGCAGTCCCGGGACTGAAACAACTAATGAAAAACTGTTTTTT,CASSPGTETTNEKLFF,16,TRBJ1-4,-,TRBV27,-
TGCGCCAGCAGCTTGGCCTGGAGCGCGGCCTCCTACGAGCAGTACTTC,CASSLAWSAASYEQYF,16,TRBJ2-7,-,TRBV5-1,-
TGTGCCAGCAGCTTGGGACAGGAAATGGATGGCTACACCTTC,CASSLGQEMDGYTF,14,TRBJ1-2,-,TRBV7-9,TRBD1
TGTGCCAGCCAACTGTGGGCTAGCGGGAGGGAAAATGAGCAGTTCTTC,CASQLWASGRENEQFF,16,TRBJ2-1,-,TRBV6-6,TRBD2
TGTGCCAGTAGTATGGGAGGGGACTACAATGAGCAGTTCTTC,CASSMGGDYNEQFF,14,TRBJ2-1,few,TRBV19,TRBD2
TGTGCCAGCAGCCAAGTCGGCGCGGGGGTCGACGAGCAGTACTTC,CASSQVGAGVDEQYF,15,TRBJ2-7,-,TRBV4-2,TRBD2
TGTGCCAGCACACGGTCAGGGAAGCTAAACACCATATATTTT,CASTRSGKLNTIYF,14,TRBJ1-3,-,TRBV7-9,-
TGTGCCAGCAGGGAAACTAGCGGGAGCCCAGATACGCAGTATTTT,CASRETSGSPDTQYF,15,TRBJ2-3,-,TRBV6-1,TRBD2
TGTGCCAGTAGTATGGGCTTGGTAGCGGGGATCTACGAGCAGTACTTC,CASSMGLVAGIYEQYF,16,TRBJ2-7,-,TRBV19,TRBD2
TGTGCCAGCAGCCGGACTAGCGGGGAGTACACCGGGGAGCTGTTTTTT,CASSRTSGEYTGELFF,16,TRBJ2-2,-,TRBV9,TRBD2
TGTGCCAGCAGCTTAGCGCACAGGCAAACTGAAGCTTTCTTT,CASSLAHRQTEAFF,14,TRBJ1-1,-,TRBV7-9,-
TGCGCCAGCAGCCAGCTTAGCGGGGCTGCTCGCGAGGGGTTCTTC,CASSQLSGAAREGFF,15,TRBJ2-1,once,TRBV4-1,TRBD2